A single sample gave rise to the 14 T cell receptor beta chains below, sequenced in a study of siplizumab effects on memory and regulatory T cells (dated by TCRdb to about 2019). The library was obtained by the immunoSEQ multiplex PCR assay. TCRdb's version of the immuneACCESS table is confined to in-frame rearrangements and falls short of the full clone set. An unresolved V gene accounts for under half of the shortfall where checked; the remainder is of unknown origin. Here the sample has fewer than 100,000 clones; 85% to 95% occur a single time. The ten largest clones take up about 18% of the sample. Input material: CD8+ T cells sorted from blood. These receptor sequences come from a human donor in good health.

This chain links TRBV5-1 with TRBJ2-5; 7 positions agree with TRBD2. CDR3 size: 15 residues. Germline V gene data show CDR1 as SGHRS and CDR2 as YFSETQ. The V gene end was trimmed by 4 bases and the J gene end by 2 bases; junction bases not matched to a gene: 8. For the CDR3, the DNA is TGCGCCAGCAGCCGACCTCGGGACTATCAAGAGACCCAGTACTTC. Its protein is CASSRPRDYQETQYF.

The chain recombines TRBV19 with TRBJ2-7; 9 bases are a match to TRBD1. The germline V gene has CDR1 LNHDA and CDR2 SQIVND (reference sequence). This CDR3 spans 12 amino acids. J gave up 4 bases and V 10 bases, and 5 bases lay outside the gene matches. CDR3 sequence: CATRTGDYEQYF. The CDR3 DNA follows: TGTGCCACTCGGACAGGGGATTACGAGCAGTACTTC.

The gene calls are TRBV9 and TRBJ1-2, with D hard to call. The CDR3 loop spans 14 amino acids. CDR1 is SGDLS and CDR2 is YYNGEE in the germline V gene. The V and J ends lost 0 bases and 3 bases respectively, with 9 bases between them. CDR3 sequence: CASSVGVSYYGYTF. CDR3 coding DNA: TGTGCCAGCAGCGTAGGAGTCAGTTACTATGGCTACACCTTC. Based on the CDR3 plus reference TRBV9 and TRBJ1-2, the full variable domain is DSGVTQTPKHLITATGQRVTLRCSPRSGDLSVYWYQQSLDQGLQFLIQYYNGEERAKGNILERFSAQQFPDLHSELNLSSLELGDSALYFCASSVGVSYYGYTFGSGTRLTVV.

The chain is built from TRBV12-2 and TRBJ2-1; the table names TRBD2, a call not compared with the DNA. TRBV12-2 is a known pseudogene. The CDR3 extends over 19 amino acids. The CDR3 loop is CASRLEGSSGRFSYNEQFF. The CDR3 DNA reads TGTGCAAGTCGCTTAGAGGGGTCTAGCGGGAGGTTCAGCTACAATGAGCAGTTCTTC.

The V call is TRBV29-1, the J call TRBJ1-1; a possible D gene is TRBD1 (6 bases). The CDR3 is 13 amino acids. Trimming removed 5 bases from V and 8 bases from J, with 18 bases in between. Germline values: CDR1 SQVTM, CDR2 ANQGSEA. The CDR3: CSVPDSTLREAFF. The CDR3 nucleotides read TGCAGCGTTCCGGACAGCACCTTGAGAGAAGCTTTCTTT.

V usage is TRBV5-6 and J usage is TRBJ2-2; D possibly uses TRBD1 or TRBD2 (7 bases each). V lost 2 bases and J lost 4, with 15 bases in between. CDR1 is SGHDT, CDR2 YYEEEE, per germline. CDR3 length: 16 amino acids. CDR3 bases: TGTGCCAGCAGCTTCACGGCAGGGGGGGCCACCGGGGAGCTGTTTTTT. Translating it yields CASSFTAGGATGELFF.

The V and J genes are TRBV21-1 and TRBJ2-7; TRBD2, the table's D call, was not compared with the DNA. TRBV21-1 is a known pseudogene. This CDR3 is 12 amino acids long. Here the CDR3 reads CAIPGLPLVEYF. In DNA, the CDR3 is TGTGCCATCCCGGGACTCCCCCTAGTCGAGTACTTC.

The rearrangement links TRBV4-1 to TRBJ2-1; 8 positions agree with TRBD2. With V trimmed by 3 bases and J by 5 bases, 3 bases remained unmatched. The length of the CDR3 is 14 residues. Germline V CDR1 and CDR2: MGHRA, YSYEKL. CDR3 loop: CASSHGLANNEQFF. In nucleotides, the CDR3 is TGCGCCAGCAGCCATGGACTAGCTAACAATGAGCAGTTCTTC.

This clone was found a few times. The chain joins TRBV9 to TRBJ1-2; TRBD1 aligns across 10 bases. This CDR3 comprises 14 residues. The V segment lost 6 bases and the J segment 3 bases; nucleotides outside the gene matches: 5. Germline CDR1 reads SGDLS; CDR2 reads YYNGEE. CDR3 region: CASTAGTGDYGYTF. CDR3 in DNA: TGTGCCAGCACCGCCGGGACAGGGGACTATGGCTACACCTTC.

The table lists this clone with a count of one. Other nucleotide sequences in the sample specify the same CDR3. The chain links TRBV7-9 to TRBJ1-2, with 8 bases matching TRBD1. V shed 0 bases, J shed 3 bases, and the junction held 3 bases outside the gene matches. The germline V gene has CDR1 SEHNR and CDR2 FQNEAQ (reference sequence). CDR3 length: 15 residues. The CDR3: CASSLAGDRYYGYTF. The CDR3, as DNA: TGTGCCAGCAGCTTAGCGGGGGACAGGTACTATGGCTACACCTTC. Based on the CDR3 plus reference TRBV7-9 and TRBJ1-2, the full variable domain is DTGVSQNPRHKITKRGQNVTFRCDPISEHNRLYWYRQTLGQGPEFLTYFQNEAQLEKSRLLSDRFSAERPKGSFSTLEIQRTEQGDSAMYLCASSLAGDRYYGYTFGSGTRLTVV.

This clone was observed once. This sequence joins TRBV5-5 and TRBJ2-7; D call uncertain. V dropped 0 bases and J dropped 0 bases, with 13 bases sitting between them. The germline CDR1 and CDR2 sequences are SGHKS and YYEKEE (reference sequence). The CDR3 runs to 16 residues. The CDR3 nucleotides are TGTGCCAGCAGCTTGGGACTTTTCGGTAGCTCCTACGAGCAGTACTTC. Its protein product is CASSLGLFGSSYEQYF. The full variable domain, completed using reference TRBV5-5 and TRBJ2-7, is DAGVTQSPTHLIKTRGQQVTLRCSPISGHKSVSWYQQVLGQGPQFIFQYYEKEERGRGNFPDRFSARQFPNYSSELNVNALLLGDSALYLCASSLGLFGSSYEQYFGPGTRLTVT.

The rearrangement joins TRBV2 to TRBJ1-5; TRBD1 aligns across 10 bases. CDR3 length: 15 amino acids. The junction had 3 bases not matched to a gene; V was cut back by 6 bases and J by 1 base. Germline V gene lookup returns CDR1 SNHLY and CDR2 FYNNEI. The CDR3 here is CASSEGQGSNQPQHF. The CDR3 DNA is TGTGCCAGCAGCGAGGGACAGGGGAGCAATCAGCCCCAGCATTTT.

The genes are TRBV29-1 and TRBJ2-6; no clear D. Germline assignment: CDR1 SQVTM and CDR2 ANQGSEA. The V end lost 5 bases, the J end lost 0 bases, and 11 bases lay between the germline ends. The CDR3 runs 15 residues. Written as DNA, the CDR3 is TGCAGCGTTCTAGGACCTAGCTCTGGGGCCAACGTCCTGACTTTC. Translated: CSVLGPSSGANVLTF.

The genes are TRBV11-2 and TRBJ2-1, with TRBD2 as a possible D gene (5 bases). CDR3 size: 15 residues. Trimming took 0 bases from V and 5 from J, leaving 11 bases between them. The germline CDR1 and CDR2 sequences are SGHAT and FQNNGV. CDR3 coding DNA: TGTGCCAGCAGCTTAGATCTCACTAGGAACAATGAGCAGTTCTTC. Its translation: CASSLDLTRNNEQFF. Drawing the rest from reference TRBV11-2 and TRBJ2-1, the complete variable domain is EAGVAQSPRYKIIEKRQSVAFWCNPISGHATLYWYQQILGQGPKLLIQFQNNGVVDDSQLPKDRFSAERLKGVDSTLKIQPAKLEDSAVYLCASSLDLTRNNEQFFGPGTRLTVL.